One TCR beta chain is described in this entry. Some clones are missing from TCRdb's copy, which holds only in-frame ones; the method was immunoSEQ multiplex PCR. Of some 64,000 clones in the sample, 95% to 98% were seen once. These data come from a study of cytomegalovirus exposure and HLA in healthy donors. The CDR3 extends over 10 amino acids. CDR1 is SNHLY, CDR2 FYNNEI, per germline. The V and J ends lost 10 bases and 3 bases respectively, with 5 bases between them. The sequenced material came from PBMCs. The rearrangement joins TRBV2 to TRBJ2-3; no definite D call. This clonotype originated in a woman younger than 35 in good health and CMV-seropositive. The CDR3 DNA reads TGTGCCATCTTGACAGATACGCAGTATTTT. It yields the protein CAILTDTQYF.